The text below deals with one T cell receptor beta chain. Its antigen remains unidentified. Assay: immunoSEQ multiplex PCR; the TCRdb copy retains only in-frame clones and omits some. The table includes 90,000 to 150,000 clones, about 85% detected once. The source of the sample is a study of T cell responses to AZD1222 COVID-19 vaccine. Study-wide points: Repertoires were sampled only after the peak T cell response. The donors showed a predominance of white British ancestry and of females, with possible underestimation of clonal diversity. Spike-specific TCR breadth and depth both grew after two AZD1222 doses.

The CDR3 runs 13 residues. Germline V CDR1 and CDR2: SGHRS, YFSETQ. J was trimmed by 3 bases and V by 7 bases; bases with no gene match: 6. The chain employs TRBV5-1 and TRBJ2-5; 7 bases fit TRBD1. The sequenced sample was peripheral blood, obtained on day 0 of AZD1222 vaccination. This sequence originates from an adult in good health. The CDR3 loop is CASQTGQEETQYF. The CDR3 coding sequence is TGCGCCAGCCAGACAGGGCAGGAAGAGACCCAGTACTTC.